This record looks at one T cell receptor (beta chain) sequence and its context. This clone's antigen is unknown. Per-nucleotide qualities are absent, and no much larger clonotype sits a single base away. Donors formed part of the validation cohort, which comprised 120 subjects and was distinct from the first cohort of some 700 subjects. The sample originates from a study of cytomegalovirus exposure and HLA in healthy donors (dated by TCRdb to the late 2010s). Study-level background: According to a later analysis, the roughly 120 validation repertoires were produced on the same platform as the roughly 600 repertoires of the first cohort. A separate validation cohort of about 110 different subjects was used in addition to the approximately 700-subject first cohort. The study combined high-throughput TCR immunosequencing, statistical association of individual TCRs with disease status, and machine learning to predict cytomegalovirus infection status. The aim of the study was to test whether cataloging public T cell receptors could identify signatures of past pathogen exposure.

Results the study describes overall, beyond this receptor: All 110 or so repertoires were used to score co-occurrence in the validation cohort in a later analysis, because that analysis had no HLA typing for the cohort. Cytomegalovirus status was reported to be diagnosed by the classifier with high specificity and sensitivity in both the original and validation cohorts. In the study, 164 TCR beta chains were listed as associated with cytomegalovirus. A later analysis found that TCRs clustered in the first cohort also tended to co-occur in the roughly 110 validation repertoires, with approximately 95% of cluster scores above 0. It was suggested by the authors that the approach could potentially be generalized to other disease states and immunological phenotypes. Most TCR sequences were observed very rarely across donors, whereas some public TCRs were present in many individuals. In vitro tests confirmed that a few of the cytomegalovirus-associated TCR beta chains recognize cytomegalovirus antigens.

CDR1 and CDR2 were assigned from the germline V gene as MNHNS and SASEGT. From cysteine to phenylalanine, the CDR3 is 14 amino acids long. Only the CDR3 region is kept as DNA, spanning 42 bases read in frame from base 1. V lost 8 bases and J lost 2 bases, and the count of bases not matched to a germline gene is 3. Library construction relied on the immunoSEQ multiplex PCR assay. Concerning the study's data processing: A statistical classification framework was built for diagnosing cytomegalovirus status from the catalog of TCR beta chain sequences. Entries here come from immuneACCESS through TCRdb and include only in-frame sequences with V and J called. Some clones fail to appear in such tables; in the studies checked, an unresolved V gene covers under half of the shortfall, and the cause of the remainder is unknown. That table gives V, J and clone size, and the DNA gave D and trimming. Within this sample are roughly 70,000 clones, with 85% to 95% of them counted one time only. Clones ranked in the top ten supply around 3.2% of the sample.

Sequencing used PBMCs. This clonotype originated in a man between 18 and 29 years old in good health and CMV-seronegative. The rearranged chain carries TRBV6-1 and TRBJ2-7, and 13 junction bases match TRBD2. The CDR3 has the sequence CASGTSGGAYEQYF. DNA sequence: TGTGCCAGCGGTACTAGCGGGGGGGCCTACGAGCAGTACTTC.